This T cell receptor beta chain was sequenced during a study of PD-L1 blockade in urothelial cancer. Study results and caveats: In blood at 3 weeks, tumor-associated clones expanded more among patients with durable benefit.

Sequencing used immunoSEQ multiplex PCR; TCRdb keeps in-frame clones, though not all of them. The table records about 130,000 clones, roughly 84% of them present only once. On this clone itself: As yet, its antigen is unknown.

Specified time point: pretreatment peripheral blood. The CDR3 sequence is 13 residues long. Trimming stripped 0 bases from V and 6 bases from J, with 6 bases between. CDR1 and CDR2 from the germline V gene are SGHVS and FQNEAQ. The sample consisted of PBMCs, taken around atezolizumab (anti-PD-L1) treatment. This sequence was found in a man over 45 with urothelial cancer. The chain combines TRBV7-8 with TRBJ1-5; D unclear. As DNA, the CDR3 is TGTGCCAGCAGCTTAGCCCCTCGTCAGCCCCAGCATTTT. Residues: CASSLAPRQPQHF.